These 19 T cell receptor beta chains came from one sample sequenced in a study of T cell repertoires in cytomegalovirus infection. What these receptors recognize is not known. TCRdb passed the reads through MiXCR, listing each CDR3 protein once. Seen here are 110,000 or so distinct CDR3 sequences, around 30% observed once, and the top ten hold 41%. The input for sequencing was CD8+ T cells from cultured PBMCs, taken from culture after CMV antigen stimulation. These receptors originate from a human donor in good health (CMV status not recorded). Some clones in this sample may be carry-over from other donors' samples.

This chain links TRBV4-1 with TRBJ1-6, with D possibly TRBD1 on 5 matching bases. The V end was cut by 4 bases, the J end by 6 bases, with 19 bases between. There are 17 residues in the CDR3. The germline V gene has CDR1 MGHRA and CDR2 YSYEKL. CDR3 DNA: TGCGCCAGCAGCCCCTATTGGGCCCAGGGAACTAATTCACCCCTCCACTTT. Translated: CASSPYWAQGTNSPLHF.

Of note for this clonotype: This may be a read error, as it is one base from a much larger clone. The chain couples TRBV6-2 or TRBV6-3 to TRBJ2-5, with 8 bases that match TRBD2. The CDR3 is 15 residues long. Germline trimming cut 6 bases from V and 6 bases from J; bases unmatched to any gene: 12. CDR1 and CDR2 (germline): MNHEY, SVGEGT. CDR3 DNA sequence: TGTGCCAGCAGCGGACTTAGCGGGGCACAAAAGACCCAGTACTTC. The encoded protein is CASSGLSGAQKTQYF.

The chain is built from TRBV2 and TRBJ1-3; 9 bases are a match to TRBD1. The germline V gene has CDR1 SNHLY and CDR2 FYNNEI. With 9 bases clipped from V and 4 bases from J, the junction kept 10 bases outside the gene matches. The CDR3 contains 15 residues. The chain's CDR3 is CASLGEQGAGNTIYF. In nucleotides, the CDR3 is TGTGCCAGTCTCGGAGAACAGGGGGCCGGAAACACCATATATTTT.

The sample holds many counts of this clonotype. The J gene is TRBJ1-4, the V gene TRBV11-2, with D possibly TRBD1 on 5 matching bases. Germline V lookup: CDR1 SGHAT, CDR2 FQNNGV. V lost 7 bases and J 3 bases, leaving 15 bases between the germline ends. The CDR3 covers 15 residues. CDR3 nucleotides: TGTGCCAGCACCCCTTGGGGGGAGGCTAATGAAAAACTGTTTTTT. Translated, it gives CASTPWGEANEKLFF.

The chain uses TRBV12-3 or TRBV12-4 and TRBJ1-1; perhaps TRBD1 as D (6 bases). The CDR3 is 14 amino acids. With 7 bases removed from V and 7 bases from J, the gap between germline ends came to 19 bases. The CDR3 region has the DNA TGTGCCAGCACCTTCGAGGGGGTCACCGGTGAAGCTTTCTTT. Its protein is CASTFEGVTGEAFF.

The chain carries TRBV5-1 and TRBJ2-1; tentatively, D is TRBD2 (5 bases). Germline V gene data show CDR1 as SGHRS and CDR2 as YFSETQ. Trimming took off 0 bases at V and 6 bases at J, with 16 bases between the two ends. The CDR3 extends over 16 amino acids. In DNA form, the CDR3 reads TGCGCCAGCAGCTTGGGCATCCTCACCGGGGTCAATGAGCAGTTCTTC. This gives the protein CASSLGILTGVNEQFF.

V and J are TRBV7-3 and TRBJ2-7; TRBD1 agrees at 7 bases. Germline V gene sequence: CDR1 SGHTA, CDR2 FQGTGA. V gave up 5 bases and J gave up 4 bases; unmatched junction bases: 8. CDR3 length: 14 residues. CDR3 protein: CASSVDRAQYEQYF. The DNA of the CDR3 is TGTGCCAGCAGCGTCGACAGGGCCCAATACGAGCAGTACTTC.

The chain combines TRBV2 with TRBJ2-7; unclear D gene. CDR3 length: 12 residues. Germline V gene lookup returns CDR1 SNHLY and CDR2 FYNNEI. V was shortened by 7 bases and J by 3 bases, with 10 bases between the two germline ends. The CDR3 nucleotides read TGTGCCAGCATTCGAGTGTACTACGAGCAGTACTTC. This encodes CASIRVYYEQYF. The variable domain in full, with the rest retrieved from reference TRBV2 and TRBJ2-7, is EPEVTQTPSHQVTQMGQEVILRCVPISNHLYFYWYRQILGQKVEFLVSFYNNEISEKSEIFDDQFSVERPDGSNFTLKIRSTKLEDSAMYFCASIRVYYEQYFGPGTRLTVT.

The V and J genes are TRBV6-2 or TRBV6-3 and TRBJ1-1; maybe TRBD1 (6 bases). Germline CDR1 MNHEY, CDR2 SVGEGT. V was clipped by 8 bases and J by 1 base, with 11 bases between them. The length of the CDR3 is 13 residues. The DNA of the CDR3 is TGTGCCAGCCTGAGGGGGGAGAACACTGAAGCTTTCTTT. This encodes CASLRGENTEAFF.

This clonotype was counted a few times. V and J are TRBV7-9 and TRBJ2-1; possible D gene TRBD2, 6 bases. Germline values: CDR1 SEHNR, CDR2 FQNEAQ (reference sequence). The germline V and J ends were trimmed by 3 bases and 7 bases, with 13 bases remaining between them. There are 14 residues in the CDR3. The CDR3: CASSFGGLGNEQFF. The CDR3 DNA sequence: TGTGCCAGCAGCTTCGGGGGACTTGGGAATGAGCAGTTCTTC. Variable domain in full (rest from reference TRBV7-9 and TRBJ2-1): DTGVSQNPRHKITKRGQNVTFRCDPISEHNRLYWYRQTLGQGPEFLTYFQNEAQLEKSRLLSDRFSAERPKGSFSTLEIQRTEQGDSAMYLCASSFGGLGNEQFFGPGTRLTVL.

This clonotype was observed a handful of times. V and J are TRBV7-2 and TRBJ2-3, with 10 bases identical to TRBD2. Trimming cost V 4 bases and J 4 bases; bases outside gene matches: 5. Germline assignment: CDR1 SGHTA and CDR2 FQGNSA. The CDR3 sequence is 15 residues long. The CDR3 spells CASSSSGGWADTQYF. For the CDR3, the DNA is TGTGCCAGCAGCTCTAGCGGGGGATGGGCAGATACGCAGTATTTT.

This chain joins TRBV7-8 and TRBJ2-7; 9 nucleotides match TRBD1. The trim removed 5 bases at V and 5 bases at J, leaving 10 bases unmatched. Germline values: CDR1 SGHVS, CDR2 FQNEAQ. CDR3 size: 15 residues. CDR3 region: CASSVPGQGVHEQYF. CDR3 coding DNA: TGTGCCAGCAGCGTACCGGGACAGGGTGTTCACGAGCAGTACTTC.

The count of this clonotype is one. This rearrangement joins TRBV27 to TRBJ2-1; D unclear. The CDR3 is 15 residues long. V lost 8 bases to trimming and J lost 0 bases, with 14 bases between them. Per the germline V gene, CDR1 is MNHEY and CDR2 is SMNVEV (reference sequence). CDR3 DNA sequence: TGTGCCAGCGGCCTTAAAATGATCTCCTACAATGAGCAGTTCTTC. Protein sequence: CASGLKMISYNEQFF.

V and J are TRBV4-1 and TRBJ1-1, with unresolved D. The length of the CDR3 is 15 residues. V was shortened by 1 base and J by 1 base, with 10 bases between the two germline ends. Per the germline V gene, CDR1 is MGHRA and CDR2 is YSYEKL. CDR3 bases: TGCGCCAGCAGCCAAGTCCCGGCGGAGAACACTGAAGCTTTCTTT. Translating gives CASSQVPAENTEAFF.

The rearrangement uses TRBV19 and TRBJ2-7; 9 positions match TRBD2. Germline V gene data show CDR1 as LNHDA and CDR2 as SQIVND (reference sequence). The CDR3 has 15 amino acids. The V segment lost 1 base and the J segment 3 bases; nucleotides outside the gene matches: 4. CDR3 in amino acids: CASSIARREGYEQYF. In DNA form, the CDR3 reads TGTGCCAGTAGTATAGCTCGGCGGGAGGGCTACGAGCAGTACTTC.

In this sample, this clonotype turned up a few times. The chain combines TRBV4-1 with TRBJ2-3; D is unresolved. This CDR3 has 16 residues. The germline V and J ends were trimmed by 1 base and 2 bases, with 13 bases remaining between them. Germline V lookup: CDR1 MGHRA, CDR2 YSYEKL. CDR3 protein: CASSQVARRPTDTQYF. CDR3 DNA: TGCGCCAGCAGCCAAGTTGCGCGCCGACCCACAGATACGCAGTATTTT.

Only a few counts were recorded for this clonotype. The gene calls are TRBV7-2 and TRBJ1-2; tentatively, D is TRBD1 (5 bases). The CDR3 spans 15 residues. Per the germline V gene, CDR1 is SGHTA and CDR2 is FQGNSA. Trimming shortened V by 0 bases and J by 4 bases, and 12 bases separated the two germline ends. The CDR3: CASSLAGRSSYGYTF. In nucleotides, the CDR3 is TGTGCCAGCAGCTTAGCGGGACGGAGCTCCTATGGCTACACCTTC. The variable domain in full, completed from reference TRBV7-2 and TRBJ1-2, reads GAGVSQSPSNKVTEKGKDVELRCDPISGHTALYWYRQSLGQGLEFLIYFQGNSAPDKSGLPSDRFSAERTGGSVSTLTIQRTQQEDSAVYLCASSLAGRSSYGYTFGSGTRLTVV.

The table lists this clonotype with many counts. J is TRBJ2-4 and V is TRBV7-9; TRBD1 might be the D (6 bases). This CDR3 region has 17 residues. CDR1 and CDR2 (germline): SEHNR, FQNEAQ (reference sequence). With 3 bases removed from V and 1 base from J, the gap between germline ends came to 16 bases. In DNA, the CDR3 is TGTGCCAGCAGCTTCCCCGGGGCCCAGGGGGCCAAAAACATTCAGTACTTC. It encodes CASSFPGAQGAKNIQYF.

This clonotype has a count of ten or more. The genes are TRBV11-2 and TRBJ1-1, with 10 positions matching TRBD1. Germline CDR1 SGHAT, CDR2 FQNNGV. This CDR3 has 13 residues. V lost 6 bases, J lost 4 bases, and 2 bases stayed unmatched. The CDR3 sequence is CASRRQGATEAFF. CDR3 coding DNA: TGTGCCAGCAGAAGACAGGGGGCCACTGAAGCTTTCTTT.